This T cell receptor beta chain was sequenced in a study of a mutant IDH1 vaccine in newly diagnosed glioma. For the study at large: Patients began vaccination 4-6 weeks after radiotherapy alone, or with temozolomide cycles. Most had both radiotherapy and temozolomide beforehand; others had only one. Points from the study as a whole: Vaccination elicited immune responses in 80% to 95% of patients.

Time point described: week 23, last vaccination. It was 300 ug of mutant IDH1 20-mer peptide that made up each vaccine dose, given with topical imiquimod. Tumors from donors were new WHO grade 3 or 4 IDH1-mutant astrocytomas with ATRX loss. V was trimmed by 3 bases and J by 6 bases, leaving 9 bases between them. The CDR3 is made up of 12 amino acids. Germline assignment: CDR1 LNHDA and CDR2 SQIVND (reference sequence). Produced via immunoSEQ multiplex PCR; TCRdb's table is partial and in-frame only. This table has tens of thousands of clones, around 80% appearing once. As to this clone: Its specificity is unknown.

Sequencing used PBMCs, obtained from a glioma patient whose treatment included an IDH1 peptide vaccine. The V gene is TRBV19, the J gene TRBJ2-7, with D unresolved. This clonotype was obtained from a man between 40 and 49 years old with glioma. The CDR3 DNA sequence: TGTGCCAGTAGTATTCAGGACGGCGAGCAGTACTTC. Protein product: CASSIQDGEQYF.